Below are 21 T cell receptor beta chains sequenced from a single sample in a study of identifying expanded T cells in peripheral blood. Data came from immunoSEQ multiplex PCR; TCRdb stores just in-frame clones and leaves some out. Among around 76,000 clones listed, 85% to 90% were seen once. Sequencing input: blood. These receptors came from a person aged 18 to 75 in good health.

A few counts support this clone. The chain joins TRBV28 to TRBJ1-1, with D tentatively TRBD1 (6 bases). There are 13 residues in the CDR3. From germline, CDR1 is MDHEN and CDR2 SYDVKM. V was clipped by 7 bases and J by 1 base, with 10 bases between them. The CDR3 protein is CASTSQGNTEAFF. CDR3 nucleotides: TGTGCCAGCACCTCACAGGGGAACACTGAAGCTTTCTTT.

The J gene is TRBJ1-1, the V gene TRBV6-5, with D perhaps TRBD1 (6 bases). The CDR3 runs 14 residues. Germline values: CDR1 MNHEY, CDR2 SVGAGI. Trimming took off 7 bases at V and 0 bases at J, with 12 bases between the two ends. For the CDR3, the DNA is TGTGCCAGCACCGGAGGGGGGATGAACACTGAAGCTTTCTTT. Amino acid sequence: CASTGGGMNTEAFF.

The J gene is TRBJ1-3, the V gene TRBV18; TRBD1 aligns across 7 bases. Germline values: CDR1 KGHSH, CDR2 LQKENI. This CDR3 spans 15 amino acids. Unmatched junction bases numbered 7, after V lost 4 bases and J lost 4 bases. The CDR3 nucleotides read TGTGCCAGCTCACAACGTAGGGACAGAGGAAACACCATATATTTT. Residues: CASSQRRDRGNTIYF. The full variable domain, rest sourced from reference TRBV18 and TRBJ1-3, is NAGVMQNPRHLVRRRGQEARLRCSPMKGHSHVYWYRQLPEEGLKFMVYLQKENIIDESGMPKERFSAEFPKEGPSILRIQQVVRGDSAAYFCASSQRRDRGNTIYFGEGSWLTVV.

This rearrangement joins TRBV18 to TRBJ1-2; D gene uncertain. Trimming stripped 6 bases from V and 4 bases from J, with 12 bases between. Germline V lookup: CDR1 KGHSH, CDR2 LQKENI. The CDR3 has 13 residues. CDR3 in amino acids: CASSPDGAYGYTF. CDR3 DNA sequence: TGTGCCAGCTCCCCGGACGGAGCCTATGGCTACACCTTC. The variable domain in full, completed from reference TRBV18 and TRBJ1-2, reads NAGVMQNPRHLVRRRGQEARLRCSPMKGHSHVYWYRQLPEEGLKFMVYLQKENIIDESGMPKERFSAEFPKEGPSILRIQQVVRGDSAAYFCASSPDGAYGYTFGSGTRLTVV.

This clone occurred once. J is TRBJ2-7 and V is TRBV9, with TRBD2 matching over 10 bases. The CDR3 consists of 15 residues. The junction had 7 bases not matched to a gene; V was cut back by 4 bases and J by 3 bases. The V gene's germline CDR1 is SGDLS and CDR2 YYNGEE. This CDR3 is CASSPRAGGDYEQYF. In DNA form, the CDR3 reads TGTGCCAGCAGCCCCCGAGCGGGGGGGGACTACGAGCAGTACTTC.

The chain has TRBV10-3 and TRBJ1-1, with D possibly matching TRBD1 (5 bases). With 0 bases removed from V and 1 base from J, the gap between germline ends came to 9 bases. The CDR3 covers 15 residues. Per germline, CDR1 ENHRY and CDR2 SYGVKD. This CDR3 reads CAISESNGGNTEAFF. DNA of the CDR3: TGTGCCATCAGTGAGTCGAACGGGGGGAACACTGAAGCTTTCTTT.

The rearrangement joins TRBV7-2 to TRBJ1-2; TRBD1 might be the D (5 bases). V lost 5 bases, J lost 6 bases, and 13 bases lay in between. There are 13 residues in the CDR3. Germline V lookup: CDR1 SGHTA, CDR2 FQGNSA. CDR3 in DNA: TGTGCCAGCAGCCCCCTGGGGGGGGATGGCTACACCTTC. Protein product: CASSPLGGDGYTF.

The CDR3 DNA follows: TGTGCCAGCAGCTTGTTTCAAGCGGGAGAGGAGACCCAGTACTTC. Translation gives CASSLFQAGEETQYF. This chain links TRBV5-5 with TRBJ2-5, with 8 bases that match TRBD2. Germline trimming cut 1 base from V and 5 bases from J; bases unmatched to any gene: 7. The CDR3 is 15 residues long. In germline, CDR1 is SGHKS, CDR2 YYEKEE (reference sequence). Full variable domain (missing parts from reference TRBV5-5 and TRBJ2-5): DAGVTQSPTHLIKTRGQQVTLRCSPISGHKSVSWYQQVLGQGPQFIFQYYEKEERGRGNFPDRFSARQFPNYSSELNVNALLLGDSALYLCASSLFQAGEETQYFGPGTRLLVL.

This clone was found a few times. The chain employs TRBV29-1 and TRBJ2-1; a weak D match, TRBD1 (6 bases). The CDR3 has 19 amino acids. Trimming took off 1 base at V and 7 bases at J, with 29 bases between the two ends. Per the germline V gene, CDR1 is SQVTM and CDR2 is ANQGSEA. Here the CDR3 reads CSVEAAVGAVFLRGNEQFF. CDR3 coding DNA: TGCAGCGTTGAAGCGGCCGTGGGGGCGGTTTTCCTAAGGGGTAATGAGCAGTTCTTC.

The chain has TRBV5-1 and TRBJ1-2; D unclear. This CDR3 spans 15 amino acids. Trimming took off 0 bases at V and 1 base at J, with 10 bases between the two ends. From germline, CDR1 is SGHRS and CDR2 YFSETQ. The CDR3 loop reads CASSLDVGVNYGYTF. CDR3 sequence (DNA): TGCGCCAGCAGCTTGGACGTCGGGGTTAACTATGGCTACACCTTC.

The CDR3 DNA reads TGCAGCGTACGACAGGGGATGGAGCGAGAAGCTTTCTTT. Its protein product is CSVRQGMEREAFF. The chain has TRBV29-1 and TRBJ1-1, with 8 bases lining up with TRBD1. J lost 8 bases, V lost 6 bases, and 11 bases had no gene match. This CDR3 contains 13 residues. The V gene's germline CDR1 is SQVTM and CDR2 ANQGSEA. The whole variable domain, filled in from reference TRBV29-1 and TRBJ1-1, reads SAVISQKPSRDICQRGTSLTIQCQVDSQVTMMFWYRQQPGQSLTLIATANQGSEATYESGFVIDKFPISRPNLTFSTLTVSNMSPEDSSIYLCSVRQGMEREAFFGQGTRLTVV.

This clone was seen a handful of times. This CDR3 reads CASSFAGTSNQPQHF. DNA of the CDR3: TGTGCCAGCAGCTTTGCCGGGACAAGCAATCAGCCCCAGCATTTT. The gene calls are TRBV2 and TRBJ1-5, with a weak D call TRBD1 (6 bases). The germline CDR1 and CDR2 sequences are SNHLY and FYNNEI. The CDR3 is 15 amino acids. Trimming took off 6 bases at V and 1 base at J, with 13 bases between the two ends.

The CDR3 here is CASSLDGPWGTEAFF. In nucleotides, the CDR3 is TGTGCCAGCAGCCTGGACGGCCCCTGGGGCACTGAAGCTTTCTTT. The chain recombines TRBV5-4 with TRBJ1-1, with D unclear. CDR3 length: 15 amino acids. V lost 4 bases, J lost 4 bases, and 17 bases lay in between. Looked up from germline, CDR1 is SGHNT and CDR2 is YYREEE (reference sequence).

The gene calls are TRBV27 and TRBJ2-7, with 7 bases matching TRBD2. The germline CDR1 and CDR2 sequences are MNHEY and SMNVEV (reference sequence). The trim removed 6 bases at V and 2 bases at J, leaving 7 bases unmatched. CDR3 length equals 14 residues. The CDR3 coding sequence is TGTGCCAGCAGCCAAGGAGCGGGAACCTACGAGCAGTACTTC. Encoded protein: CASSQGAGTYEQYF.

J is TRBJ2-2 and V is TRBV27; 7 positions match TRBD1. Germline CDR1 MNHEY, CDR2 SMNVEV (reference sequence). Unmatched junction bases numbered 14, after V lost 2 bases and J lost 2 bases. CDR3 length: 19 residues. CDR3 region: CASSLRTPRRQGNTGELFF. The CDR3 bases are TGTGCCAGCAGTTTACGAACCCCCCGGAGACAGGGAAACACCGGGGAGCTGTTTTTT.

This rearrangement joins TRBV6-5 to TRBJ1-6; 10 positions match TRBD1. The trim removed 7 bases at V and 9 bases at J, leaving 6 bases unmatched. The CDR3 has 14 amino acids. CDR1 and CDR2 from the germline V gene are MNHEY and SVGAGI. As DNA, the CDR3 is TGTGCCAGCACTAGGGGACAGGGGAGTTCACCCCTCCACTTT. Its translation is CASTRGQGSSPLHF.

The V and J genes are TRBV19 and TRBJ2-3, with unresolved D. In germline, CDR1 is LNHDA, CDR2 SQIVND (reference sequence). This CDR3 region has 13 residues. V dropped 5 bases and J dropped 3 bases, with 9 bases sitting between them. Written as DNA, the CDR3 is TGTGCCAGTAGTGTGTCGACTACAGATACGCAGTATTTT. Translation: CASSVSTTDTQYF.

The J gene is TRBJ2-1, the V gene TRBV4-2; D unclear. The CDR3 has 14 amino acids. Germline lookup yields CDR1 LGHNA and CDR2 YNFKEQ. V gave up 1 base and J gave up 2 bases, with 6 bases separating them. This chain's CDR3 is CASSQGGAYNEQFF. As DNA, the CDR3 is TGTGCCAGCAGCCAAGGTGGTGCCTACAATGAGCAGTTCTTC.

CDR3 sequence (DNA): TGCGCCACCCACTCTGGGCTAGCGGGGGGAGATACGCAGTATTTT. Its translation is CATHSGLAGGDTQYF. The chain recombines TRBV5-1 with TRBJ2-3, with TRBD2 matching over 11 bases. In germline, CDR1 is SGHRS, CDR2 YFSETQ. J gave up 5 bases and V 9 bases, and 11 bases lay outside the gene matches. The CDR3 spans 15 residues.

The chain is built from TRBV27 and TRBJ2-1, with D tentatively TRBD2 (5 bases). Trimming shortened V by 3 bases and J by 8 bases, and 11 bases separated the two germline ends. Per germline, CDR1 MNHEY and CDR2 SMNVEV (reference sequence). This CDR3 region has 13 residues. The CDR3 reads CASSFTRTHEQFF. For the CDR3, the DNA is TGTGCCAGCAGTTTCACTAGGACTCATGAGCAGTTCTTC.

This chain joins TRBV7-2 and TRBJ1-1; 7 positions match TRBD1. The germline CDR1 and CDR2 sequences are SGHTA and FQGNSA. The CDR3 covers 15 residues. The trim removed 3 bases at V and 5 bases at J, leaving 9 bases unmatched. The CDR3 spells CASSLRTGRGTEAFF. The DNA of the CDR3 is TGTGCCAGCAGCTTGCGGACAGGCCGGGGAACTGAAGCTTTCTTT.